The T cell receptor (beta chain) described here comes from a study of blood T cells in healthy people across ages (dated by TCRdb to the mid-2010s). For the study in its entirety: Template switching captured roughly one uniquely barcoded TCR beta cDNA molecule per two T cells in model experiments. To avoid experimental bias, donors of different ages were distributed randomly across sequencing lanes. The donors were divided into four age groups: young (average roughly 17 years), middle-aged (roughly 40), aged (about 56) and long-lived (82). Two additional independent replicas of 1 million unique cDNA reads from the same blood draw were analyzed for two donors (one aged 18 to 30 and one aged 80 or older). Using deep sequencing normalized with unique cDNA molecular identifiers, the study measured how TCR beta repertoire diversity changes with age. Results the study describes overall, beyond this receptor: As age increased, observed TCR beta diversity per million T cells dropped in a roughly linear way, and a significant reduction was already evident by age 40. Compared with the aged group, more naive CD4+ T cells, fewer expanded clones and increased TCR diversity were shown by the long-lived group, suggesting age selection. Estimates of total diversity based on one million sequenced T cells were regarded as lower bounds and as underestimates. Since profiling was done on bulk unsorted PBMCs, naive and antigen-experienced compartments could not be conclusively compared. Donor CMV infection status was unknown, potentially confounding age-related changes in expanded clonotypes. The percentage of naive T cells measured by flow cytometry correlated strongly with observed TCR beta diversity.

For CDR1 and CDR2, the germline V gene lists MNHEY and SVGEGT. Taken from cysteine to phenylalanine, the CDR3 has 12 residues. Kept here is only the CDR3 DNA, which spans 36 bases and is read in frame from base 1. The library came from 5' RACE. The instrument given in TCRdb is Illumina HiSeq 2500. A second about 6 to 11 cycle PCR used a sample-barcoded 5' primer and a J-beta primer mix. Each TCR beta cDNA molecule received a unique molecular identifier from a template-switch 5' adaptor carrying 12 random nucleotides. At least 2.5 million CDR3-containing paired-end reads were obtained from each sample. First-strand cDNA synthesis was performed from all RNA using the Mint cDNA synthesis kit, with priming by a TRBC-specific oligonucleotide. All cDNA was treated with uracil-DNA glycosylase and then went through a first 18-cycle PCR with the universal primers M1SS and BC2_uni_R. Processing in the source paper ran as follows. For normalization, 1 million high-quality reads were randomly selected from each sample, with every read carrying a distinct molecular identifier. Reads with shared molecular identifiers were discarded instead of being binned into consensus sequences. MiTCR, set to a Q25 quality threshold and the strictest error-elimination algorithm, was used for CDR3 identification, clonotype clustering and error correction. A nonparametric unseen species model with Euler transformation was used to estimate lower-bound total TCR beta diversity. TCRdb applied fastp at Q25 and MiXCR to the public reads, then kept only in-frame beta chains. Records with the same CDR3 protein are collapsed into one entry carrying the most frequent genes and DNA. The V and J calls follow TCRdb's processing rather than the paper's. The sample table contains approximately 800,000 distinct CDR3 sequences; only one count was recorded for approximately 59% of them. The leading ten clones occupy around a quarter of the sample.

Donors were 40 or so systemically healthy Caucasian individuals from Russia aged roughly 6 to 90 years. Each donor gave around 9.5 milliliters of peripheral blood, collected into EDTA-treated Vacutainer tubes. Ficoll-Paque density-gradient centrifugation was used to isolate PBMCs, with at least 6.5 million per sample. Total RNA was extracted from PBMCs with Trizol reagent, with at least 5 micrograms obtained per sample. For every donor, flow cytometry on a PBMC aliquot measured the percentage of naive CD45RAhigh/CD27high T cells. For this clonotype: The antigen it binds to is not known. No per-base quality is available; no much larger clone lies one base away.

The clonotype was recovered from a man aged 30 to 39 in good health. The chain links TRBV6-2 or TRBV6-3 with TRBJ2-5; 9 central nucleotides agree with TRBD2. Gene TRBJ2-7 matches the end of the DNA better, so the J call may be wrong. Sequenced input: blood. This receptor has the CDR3 CASGGLAHEQYF. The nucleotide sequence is TGTGCCAGCGGGGGACTAGCACACGAGCAGTACTTC.